The 8 T cell receptor beta chains in this list originate from one sample, sequenced in a study of blood T cell repertoires in COVID-19 (dated by TCRdb to the early 2020s). The library was made by the immunoSEQ multiplex PCR assay. TCRdb re-hosts the immuneACCESS table, in-frame sequences only. Its copies lack some clones; in the studies checked, an unresolved V gene accounts for under half of them, and the cause for the rest is not known. This sample is represented by around 60,000 clones; around 86% of them were singletons. 1% to 1.5% of the sample rests with the top ten. The sequenced sample consisted of peripheral blood. The receptors shown here come from an elderly woman with acute or convalescent COVID-19.

This chain links TRBV5-1 with TRBJ2-5; D not resolved. Germline V CDR1 and CDR2: SGHRS, YFSETQ. This CDR3 has 11 residues. V lost 2 bases to trimming and J lost 5 bases, with 4 bases between them. The CDR3 is CASSFMETQYF. CDR3 bases: TGCGCCAGCAGCTTCATGGAGACCCAGTACTTC. The full variable domain, rest sourced from reference TRBV5-1 and TRBJ2-5, is KAGVTQTPRYLIKTRGQQVTLSCSPISGHRSVSWYQQTPGQGLQFLFEYFSETQRNKGNFPGRFSGRQFSNSRSEMNVSTLELGDSALYLCASSFMETQYFGPGTRLLVL.

V is TRBV3-1 (or the pseudogene TRBV3-2) and J is TRBJ2-3; D is ambiguous. Trimming shortened V by 1 base and J by 2 bases, and 13 bases separated the two germline ends. This CDR3 is 16 amino acids long. CDR1 and CDR2 from the germline V gene are LGHDT and YNNKEL (reference sequence). The DNA of the CDR3 is TGTGCCAGCAGCCAAGTAAGCCCCCTGCCCACAGATACGCAGTATTTT. It translates to CASSQVSPLPTDTQYF.

The chain carries TRBV20-1 and TRBJ2-2, with 7 bases that match TRBD1. The length of the CDR3 is 15 residues. In germline, CDR1 is DFQATT, CDR2 SNEGSKA (reference sequence). With V trimmed by 3 bases and J by 0 bases, 4 bases remained unmatched. CDR3 coding DNA: TGCAGTGCTAGTGTTGGGACAGCGAACACCGGGGAGCTGTTTTTT. Translating gives CSASVGTANTGELFF.

This clone has just a few counts. The chain employs TRBV27 and TRBJ1-1; D is perhaps TRBD1 (5 bases). The CDR3 is 15 residues long. The V gene lost 4 bases and the J gene lost 1 base, with 13 bases spanning the gap. Germline V CDR1 and CDR2: MNHEY, SMNVEV (reference sequence). The CDR3 reads CASSSVRAPNTEAFF. The CDR3, as DNA: TGTGCCAGCAGTTCGGTCAGGGCCCCGAACACTGAAGCTTTCTTT.

The rearrangement uses TRBV6-5 and TRBJ1-2; possibly TRBD1 for D (5 bases). Per the germline V gene, CDR1 is MNHEY and CDR2 is SVGAGI. This CDR3 is built from 15 residues. V was clipped by 2 bases and J by 3 bases, with 13 bases between them. The CDR3: CASSYNSGADYGYTF. CDR3 sequence (DNA): TGTGCCAGCAGTTACAATAGCGGGGCGGACTATGGCTACACCTTC.

This clone has just one count. V usage is TRBV7-2 and J usage is TRBJ2-2; 12 bases agree with TRBD2. CDR1 is SGHTA, CDR2 FQGNSA, per germline. J was trimmed by 4 bases and V by 5 bases; bases with no gene match: 8. The CDR3 is 17 residues long. The CDR3 spells CASSPLLAGGITGELFF. The CDR3 coding sequence is TGTGCCAGCAGCCCATTACTAGCGGGGGGTATCACCGGGGAGCTGTTTTTT.

The chain links TRBV5-1 to TRBJ2-7; 12 bases fit TRBD2. Germline trimming cut 0 bases from V and 5 bases from J; bases unmatched to any gene: 9. Germline-derived CDR1 and CDR2 are SGHRS and YFSETQ. CDR3 length equals 17 residues. The CDR3 sequence is CASSLVLAGGLDHEQYF. The CDR3 nucleotides read TGCGCCAGCAGCTTGGTTCTAGCGGGAGGGCTTGACCACGAGCAGTACTTC.

The chain joins TRBV4-2 to TRBJ1-4; perhaps TRBD1 as D (5 bases). The CDR3 is made up of 15 amino acids. V gave up 4 bases and J gave up 0 bases, with 9 bases separating them. Germline assignment: CDR1 LGHNA and CDR2 YNFKEQ. The CDR3 is CASSRDRTTNEKLFF. CDR3 DNA sequence: TGTGCCAGCAGCCGCGACAGAACAACTAATGAAAAACTGTTTTTT.